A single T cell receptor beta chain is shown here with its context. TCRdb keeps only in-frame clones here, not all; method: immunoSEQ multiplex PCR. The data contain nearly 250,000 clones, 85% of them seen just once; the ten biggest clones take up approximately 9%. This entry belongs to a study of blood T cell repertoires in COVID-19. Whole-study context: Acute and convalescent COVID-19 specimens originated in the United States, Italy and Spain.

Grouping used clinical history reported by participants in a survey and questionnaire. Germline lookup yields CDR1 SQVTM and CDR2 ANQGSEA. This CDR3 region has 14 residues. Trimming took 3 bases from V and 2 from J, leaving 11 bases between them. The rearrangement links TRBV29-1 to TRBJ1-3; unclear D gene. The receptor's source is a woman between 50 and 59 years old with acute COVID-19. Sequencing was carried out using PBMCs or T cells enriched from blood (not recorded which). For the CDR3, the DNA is TGCAGCGTTGAGGCGGAATGGACTGGAAACACCATATATTTT. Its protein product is CSVEAEWTGNTIYF.